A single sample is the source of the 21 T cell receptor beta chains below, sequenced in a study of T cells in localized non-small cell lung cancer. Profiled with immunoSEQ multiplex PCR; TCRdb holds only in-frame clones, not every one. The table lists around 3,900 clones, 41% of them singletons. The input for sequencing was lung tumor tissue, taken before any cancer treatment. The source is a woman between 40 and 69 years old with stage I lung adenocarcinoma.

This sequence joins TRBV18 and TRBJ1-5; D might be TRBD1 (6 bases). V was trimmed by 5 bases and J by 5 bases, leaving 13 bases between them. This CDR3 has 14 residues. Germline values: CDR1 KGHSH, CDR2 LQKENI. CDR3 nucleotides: TGTGCCAGCTCAGACACGGCAGGGGATCAGCCCCAGCATTTT. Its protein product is CASSDTAGDQPQHF.

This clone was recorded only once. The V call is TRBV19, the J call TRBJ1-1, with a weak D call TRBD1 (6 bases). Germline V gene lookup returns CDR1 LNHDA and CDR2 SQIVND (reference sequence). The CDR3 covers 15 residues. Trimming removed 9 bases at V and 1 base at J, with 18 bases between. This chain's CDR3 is CASGKGGSGNTEAFF. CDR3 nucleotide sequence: TGTGCCAGCGGCAAAGGGGGGTCTGGGAACACTGAAGCTTTCTTT. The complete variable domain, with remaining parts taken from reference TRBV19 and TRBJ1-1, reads DGGITQSPKYLFRKEGQNVTLSCEQNLNHDAMYWYRQDPGQGLRLIYYSQIVNDFQKGDIAEGYSVSREKKESFPLTVTSAQKNPTAFYLCASGKGGSGNTEAFFGQGTRLTVV.

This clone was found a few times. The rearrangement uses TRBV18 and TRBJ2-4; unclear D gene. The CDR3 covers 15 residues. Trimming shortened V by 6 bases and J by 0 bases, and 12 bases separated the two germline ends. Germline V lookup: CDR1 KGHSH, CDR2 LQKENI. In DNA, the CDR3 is TGTGCCAGCTCGGGTCAGTCCCCAGCCAAAAACATTCAGTACTTC. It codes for CASSGQSPAKNIQYF.

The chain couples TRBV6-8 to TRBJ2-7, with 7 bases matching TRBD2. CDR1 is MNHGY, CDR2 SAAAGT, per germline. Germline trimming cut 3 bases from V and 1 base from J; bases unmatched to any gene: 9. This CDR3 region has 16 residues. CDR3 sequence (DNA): TGTGCCAGCAGTTATGCCGGGGCTAGCGGATCCTACGAGCAGTACTTC. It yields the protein CASSYAGASGSYEQYF.

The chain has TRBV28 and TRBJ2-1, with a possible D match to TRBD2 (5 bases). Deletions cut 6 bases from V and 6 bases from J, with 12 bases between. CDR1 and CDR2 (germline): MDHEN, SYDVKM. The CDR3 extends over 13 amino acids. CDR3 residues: CASRREWGNEQFF. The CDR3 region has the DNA TGTGCCAGCAGGAGGGAGTGGGGCAATGAGCAGTTCTTC.

CDR3 bases: TGTGCCAGCGGTACCGGACAGACAATAGCCAAAAACATTCAGTACTTC. It translates to CASGTGQTIAKNIQYF. The chain recombines TRBV28 with TRBJ2-4; weak D call: TRBD1 (6 bases). Germline values: CDR1 MDHEN, CDR2 SYDVKM. There are 16 residues in the CDR3. Between the trimmed V and J ends, which lost 8 bases and 0 bases, there was a span of 17 bases.

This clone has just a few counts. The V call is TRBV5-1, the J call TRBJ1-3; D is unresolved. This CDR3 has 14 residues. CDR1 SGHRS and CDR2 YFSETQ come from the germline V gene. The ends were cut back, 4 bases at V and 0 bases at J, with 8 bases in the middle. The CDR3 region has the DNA TGCGCCAGCAGCGACGCAGCCTCTGGAAACACCATATATTTT. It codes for CASSDAASGNTIYF.

CDR3 in amino acids: CASSESGRAGGEYEQYF. DNA for the CDR3: TGCGCCAGCAGTGAGTCGGGGAGAGCGGGAGGCGAATACGAGCAGTACTTC. The chain couples TRBV10-2 to TRBJ2-7; 9 bases are shared with TRBD2. Per the germline V gene, CDR1 is WSHSY and CDR2 is SAAADI. Trimming removed 0 bases from V and 4 bases from J; junction bases left unmatched: 10. CDR3 size: 17 residues.

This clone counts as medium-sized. Written as DNA, the CDR3 is TGTGCCAGCAGCAGGGAGGGGGACAGGGGAGGCAATCAGCCCCAGCATTTT. Protein: CASSREGDRGGNQPQHF. The chain carries TRBV11-3 and TRBJ1-5; 10 nucleotides match TRBD1. There are 17 residues in the CDR3. Per germline, CDR1 SGHNT and CDR2 YENEEA. V was clipped by 5 bases and J by 2 bases; unmatched bases: 9.

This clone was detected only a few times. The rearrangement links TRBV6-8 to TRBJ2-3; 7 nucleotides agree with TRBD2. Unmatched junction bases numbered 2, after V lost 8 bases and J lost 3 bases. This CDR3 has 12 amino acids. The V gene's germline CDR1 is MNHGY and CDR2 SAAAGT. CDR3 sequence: CASWDYTDTQYF. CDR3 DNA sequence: TGTGCCAGCTGGGACTATACAGATACGCAGTATTTT.

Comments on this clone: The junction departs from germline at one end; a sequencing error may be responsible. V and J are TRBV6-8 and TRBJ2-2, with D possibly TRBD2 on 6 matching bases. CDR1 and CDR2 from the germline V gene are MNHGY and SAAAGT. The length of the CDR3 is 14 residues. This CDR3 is CAISVGGDTGELFF. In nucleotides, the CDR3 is TGTGCCATCAGTGTCGGGGGTGACACCGGGGAGCTGTTTTTT.

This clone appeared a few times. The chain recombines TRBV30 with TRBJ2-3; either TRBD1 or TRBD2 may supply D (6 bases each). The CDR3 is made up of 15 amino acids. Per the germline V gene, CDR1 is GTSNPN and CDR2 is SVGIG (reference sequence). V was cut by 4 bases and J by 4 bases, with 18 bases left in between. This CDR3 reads CAWTATRGVADTQYF. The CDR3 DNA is TGTGCCTGGACCGCAACGAGGGGGGTAGCAGATACGCAGTATTTT.

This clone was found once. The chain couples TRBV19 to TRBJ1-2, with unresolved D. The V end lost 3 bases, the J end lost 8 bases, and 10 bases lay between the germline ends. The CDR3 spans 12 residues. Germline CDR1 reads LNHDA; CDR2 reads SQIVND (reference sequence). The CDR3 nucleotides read TGTGCCAGTAGTATGAGGGCTCGGGGCTACACCTTC. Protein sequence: CASSMRARGYTF.

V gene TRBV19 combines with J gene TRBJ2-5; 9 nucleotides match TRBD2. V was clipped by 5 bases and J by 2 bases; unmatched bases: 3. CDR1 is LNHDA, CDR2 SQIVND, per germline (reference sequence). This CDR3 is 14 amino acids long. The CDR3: CASSRREGQETQYF. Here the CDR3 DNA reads TGTGCCAGTAGTCGGCGGGAGGGGCAAGAGACCCAGTACTTC.

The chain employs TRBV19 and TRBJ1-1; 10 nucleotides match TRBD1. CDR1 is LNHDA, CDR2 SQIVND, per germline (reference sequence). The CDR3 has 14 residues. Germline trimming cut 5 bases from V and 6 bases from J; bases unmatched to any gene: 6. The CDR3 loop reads CASSLGQGLPEAFF. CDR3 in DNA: TGTGCCAGTAGTTTGGGACAGGGGCTCCCTGAAGCTTTCTTT.

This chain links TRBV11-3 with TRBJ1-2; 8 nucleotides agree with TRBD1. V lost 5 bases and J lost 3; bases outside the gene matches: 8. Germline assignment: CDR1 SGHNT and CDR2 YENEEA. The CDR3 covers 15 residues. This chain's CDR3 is CASSPGTGLDYGYTF. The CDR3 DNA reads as TGTGCCAGCAGCCCGGGGACAGGCTTAGACTATGGCTACACCTTC.

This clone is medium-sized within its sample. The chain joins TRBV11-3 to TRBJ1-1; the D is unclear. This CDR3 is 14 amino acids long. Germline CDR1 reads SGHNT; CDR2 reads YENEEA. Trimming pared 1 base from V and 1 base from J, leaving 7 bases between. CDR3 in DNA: TGTGCCAGCAGCTTAGGAGGTAGGAACACTGAAGCTTTCTTT. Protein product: CASSLGGRNTEAFF.

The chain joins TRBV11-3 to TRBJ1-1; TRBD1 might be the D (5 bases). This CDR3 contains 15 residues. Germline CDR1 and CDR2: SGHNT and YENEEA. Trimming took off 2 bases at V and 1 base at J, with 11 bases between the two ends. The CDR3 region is CASSLTGAANTEAFF. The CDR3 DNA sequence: TGTGCCAGCAGCTTAACCGGGGCAGCGAACACTGAAGCTTTCTTT.

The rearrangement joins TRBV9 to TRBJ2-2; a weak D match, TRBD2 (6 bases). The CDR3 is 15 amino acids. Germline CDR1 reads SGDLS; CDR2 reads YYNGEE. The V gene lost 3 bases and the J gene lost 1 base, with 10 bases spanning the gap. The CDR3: CASSAGTLNTGELFF. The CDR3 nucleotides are TGTGCCAGCAGCGCCGGGACTCTGAACACCGGGGAGCTGTTTTTT.

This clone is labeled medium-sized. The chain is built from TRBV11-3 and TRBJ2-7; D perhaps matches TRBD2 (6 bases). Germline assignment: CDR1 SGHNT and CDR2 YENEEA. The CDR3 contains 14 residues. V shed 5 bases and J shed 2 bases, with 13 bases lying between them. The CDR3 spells CASSPLGGPYEQYF. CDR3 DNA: TGTGCCAGCAGCCCCTTGGGGGGTCCCTACGAGCAGTACTTC.

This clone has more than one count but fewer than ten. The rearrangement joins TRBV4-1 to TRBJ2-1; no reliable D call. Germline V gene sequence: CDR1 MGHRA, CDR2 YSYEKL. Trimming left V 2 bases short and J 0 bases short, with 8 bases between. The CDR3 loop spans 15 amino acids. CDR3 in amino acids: CASSQSHYSYNEQFF. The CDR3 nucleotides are TGCGCCAGCAGCCAATCCCACTACTCCTACAATGAGCAGTTCTTC.